This is a list of T cell receptor beta chains from one sample in a study of T cells of healthy individuals. TCRdb reanalysed the 5' RACE reads using MiXCR and keeps one entry per CDR3 protein. The sample carries around 100,000 distinct CDR3 sequences, approximately 18% recorded once. The source of these receptors is a human donor in good health. The CDR3 runs from the conserved cysteine through the conserved F or W. D genes are given only for firm matches. Clone size is shown for a subset of rows, as once, few, many or a class of expanded clone.

d_gene: -; abundance: many; j_gene: TRBJ2-3; v_gene: TRBV6-2/TRBV6-3; CDR3aa: CASSSTDTQYF; CDR3nt: TGTGCCAGCAGTAGCACAGATACGCAGTATTTT
d_gene: -; abundance: few; j_gene: TRBJ2-7; v_gene: TRBV28; CDR3aa: CAIRRGANEQYF; CDR3nt: TGTGCCATCAGACGGGGGGCCAACGAGCAGTACTTC
d_gene: -; abundance: many; j_gene: TRBJ1-3; v_gene: TRBV6-6; CDR3aa: CASSYSQGNTIYF; CDR3nt: TGTGCCAGCAGTTACTCACAGGGAAACACCATATATTTT
d_gene: -; abundance: -; j_gene: TRBJ2-6; v_gene: TRBV12-3/TRBV12-4; CDR3aa: CASSLGRTSGANVLTF; CDR3nt: TGTGCCAGCAGTTTAGGTAGAACTTCTGGGGCCAACGTCCTGACTTTC
d_gene: -; abundance: -; j_gene: TRBJ2-7; v_gene: TRBV3-1; CDR3aa: CASSQAEDSGYEQYF; CDR3nt: TGTGCCAGCAGCCAAGCCGAAGACAGTGGCTACGAGCAGTACTTC
d_gene: TRBD1; abundance: few; j_gene: TRBJ1-4; v_gene: TRBV2; CDR3aa: CASSAGTGTVKLFF; CDR3nt: TGTGCCAGCAGCGCCGGGACAGGGACTGTAAAACTGTTTTTT
d_gene: -; abundance: -; j_gene: TRBJ2-3; v_gene: TRBV7-3; CDR3aa: CASSPMGTADTQYF; CDR3nt: TGTGCCAGCAGTCCTATGGGTACGGCAGATACGCAGTATTTT
d_gene: -; abundance: few; j_gene: TRBJ1-5; v_gene: TRBV5-8; CDR3aa: CASSLEPDQPQHF; CDR3nt: TGTGCCAGCAGCTTGGAGCCGGATCAGCCCCAGCATTTT
d_gene: -; abundance: few; j_gene: TRBJ2-3; v_gene: TRBV10-3; CDR3aa: CAISGGDTSRTRATDTQYF; CDR3nt: TGTGCCATCAGTGGGGGGGACACAAGTCGGACTAGGGCCACAGATACGCAGTATTTT
d_gene: -; abundance: -; j_gene: TRBJ2-5; v_gene: TRBV24-1; CDR3aa: CATSEGLAETQYF; CDR3nt: TGTGCCACCAGTGAAGGGCTAGCGGAGACCCAGTACTTC
d_gene: -; abundance: many; j_gene: TRBJ2-7; v_gene: TRBV19; CDR3aa: CASSKKPGAYEQYF; CDR3nt: TGTGCCAGTAGTAAAAAACCGGGGGCGTACGAGCAGTACTTC
d_gene: -; abundance: -; j_gene: TRBJ2-7; v_gene: TRBV4-2; CDR3aa: CASSQGISSFPRTYEQYF; CDR3nt: TGTGCCAGCAGCCAAGGCATTTCGAGCTTTCCTAGGACCTACGAGCAGTACTTC
d_gene: -; abundance: many; j_gene: TRBJ2-1; v_gene: TRBV20-1; CDR3aa: CSAGLTRNGDNEQFF; CDR3nt: TGCAGTGCTGGACTGACTAGGAATGGGGACAATGAGCAGTTCTTC
d_gene: -; abundance: -; j_gene: TRBJ1-3; v_gene: TRBV20-1; CDR3aa: CSARVWGSGNTIYF; CDR3nt: TGCAGTGCTAGAGTATGGGGCTCTGGAAACACCATATATTTT
d_gene: -; abundance: many; j_gene: TRBJ2-7; v_gene: TRBV5-1; CDR3aa: CASSPMPAEGYEQYF; CDR3nt: TGCGCCAGCAGCCCAATGCCGGCAGAGGGCTACGAGCAGTACTTC
d_gene: -; abundance: -; j_gene: TRBJ1-6; v_gene: TRBV9; CDR3aa: CASSVPASEGSPLHF; CDR3nt: TGTGCCAGCAGCGTACCAGCTTCGGAGGGTTCACCCCTCCACTTT
d_gene: -; abundance: -; j_gene: TRBJ2-5; v_gene: TRBV28; CDR3aa: CASYPGQPRGTQYF; CDR3nt: TGTGCCAGTTATCCGGGGCAACCCAGGGGGACCCAGTACTTC
d_gene: -; abundance: -; j_gene: TRBJ1-5; v_gene: TRBV6-5; CDR3aa: CASSYSRAQPQHF; CDR3nt: TGTGCCAGCAGTTACTCTCGAGCTCAGCCCCAGCATTTT
d_gene: -; abundance: -; j_gene: TRBJ2-1; v_gene: TRBV19; CDR3aa: CASRVREIYNEQFF; CDR3nt: TGTGCCAGTAGGGTAAGGGAAATTTACAATGAGCAGTTCTTC
d_gene: TRBD1; abundance: -; j_gene: TRBJ1-5; v_gene: TRBV11-1; CDR3aa: CASSMTGDPYQPQHF; CDR3nt: TGTGCCAGCAGCATGACAGGGGATCCTTATCAGCCCCAGCATTTT
d_gene: TRBD2; abundance: few; j_gene: TRBJ2-5; v_gene: TRBV20-1; CDR3aa: CSATTGTNQETQYF; CDR3nt: TGCAGTGCTACCACCGGGACTAACCAAGAGACCCAGTACTTC
d_gene: TRBD2; abundance: few; j_gene: TRBJ2-3; v_gene: TRBV4-1; CDR3aa: CASSLSGGATDTQYF; CDR3nt: TGCGCCAGCAGCCTTAGCGGGGGGGCCACAGATACGCAGTATTTT
d_gene: -; abundance: -; j_gene: TRBJ2-2; v_gene: TRBV6-6; CDR3aa: CVSRETQTGELFF; CDR3nt: TGTGTCAGCAGGGAGACACAAACCGGGGAGCTGTTTTTT
d_gene: -; abundance: few; j_gene: TRBJ2-3; v_gene: TRBV11-3; CDR3aa: CASSPQPPPDTQYF; CDR3nt: TGTGCCAGCAGCCCGCAACCACCCCCAGATACGCAGTATTTT
d_gene: -; abundance: -; j_gene: TRBJ1-1; v_gene: TRBV3-1; CDR3aa: CASSPRGSLGNTEAFF; CDR3nt: TGTGCCAGCAGCCCCCGGGGCTCCTTGGGGAACACTGAAGCTTTCTTT
d_gene: TRBD1; abundance: -; j_gene: TRBJ1-1; v_gene: TRBV7-2; CDR3aa: CASSTRLRTFSGGTEAFF; CDR3nt: TGTGCCAGCAGCACCCGCTTACGTACTTTTTCAGGGGGCACTGAAGCTTTCTTT
d_gene: TRBD1; abundance: few; j_gene: TRBJ2-7; v_gene: TRBV27; CDR3aa: CASSLVGTGRYEQYF; CDR3nt: TGTGCCAGCAGTTTAGTAGGGACAGGCAGATACGAGCAGTACTTC
d_gene: TRBD2; abundance: -; j_gene: TRBJ2-1; v_gene: TRBV28; CDR3aa: CASSLSAGGAYNEQFF; CDR3nt: TGTGCCAGCAGTTTATCGGCGGGAGGCGCTTACAATGAGCAGTTCTTC
d_gene: -; abundance: few; j_gene: TRBJ2-1; v_gene: TRBV20-1; CDR3aa: CSARGPTGPTYNEQFF; CDR3nt: TGCAGTGCTAGAGGTCCTACAGGGCCCACCTACAATGAGCAGTTCTTC
d_gene: -; abundance: -; j_gene: TRBJ2-5; v_gene: TRBV10-3; CDR3aa: CAISERGETQYF; CDR3nt: TGTGCCATCAGTGAGCGGGGAGAGACCCAGTACTTC
d_gene: -; abundance: many; j_gene: TRBJ2-1; v_gene: TRBV29-1; CDR3aa: CSVESQGRRTYNEQFF; CDR3nt: TGCAGCGTTGAGTCTCAGGGGCGGAGAACTTACAATGAGCAGTTCTTC
d_gene: -; abundance: -; j_gene: TRBJ2-3; v_gene: TRBV5-1; CDR3aa: CASRQGGGTDTQYF; CDR3nt: TGCGCCAGCCGACAGGGCGGGGGCACAGATACGCAGTATTTT
d_gene: -; abundance: -; j_gene: TRBJ1-5; v_gene: TRBV28; CDR3aa: CASRGPNQPQHF; CDR3nt: TGTGCCAGCCGCGGGCCTAATCAGCCCCAGCATTTT
d_gene: TRBD1; abundance: few; j_gene: TRBJ2-7; v_gene: TRBV15; CDR3aa: CATSRDTGQGLYEQYF; CDR3nt: TGTGCCACCAGCAGAGATACCGGACAGGGGCTCTACGAGCAGTACTTC
d_gene: -; abundance: few; j_gene: TRBJ2-5; v_gene: TRBV27; CDR3aa: CASRPGLTAKETQYF; CDR3nt: TGTGCCAGCAGGCCCGGGCTGACAGCCAAAGAGACCCAGTACTTC
d_gene: -; abundance: -; j_gene: TRBJ2-7; v_gene: TRBV2; CDR3aa: CASHLSGNSYEQYF; CDR3nt: TGTGCCAGCCATCTGAGCGGAAACTCCTACGAGCAGTACTTC
d_gene: -; abundance: -; j_gene: TRBJ2-1; v_gene: TRBV7-2; CDR3aa: CASSLEVKRNEQFF; CDR3nt: TGTGCCAGCAGCTTAGAGGTGAAGCGCAATGAGCAGTTCTTC
d_gene: -; abundance: many; j_gene: TRBJ2-1; v_gene: TRBV18; CDR3aa: CASSPQGTEQFF; CDR3nt: TGTGCCAGCTCACCACAGGGTACAGAGCAGTTCTTC
d_gene: TRBD2; abundance: -; j_gene: TRBJ2-1; v_gene: TRBV7-6; CDR3aa: CASSSRLAEKGGNEQFF; CDR3nt: TGTGCCAGCAGCTCCCGACTAGCGGAAAAGGGGGGGAATGAGCAGTTCTTC
d_gene: -; abundance: few; j_gene: TRBJ2-1; v_gene: TRBV28; CDR3aa: CASSFSYNEQFF; CDR3nt: TGTGCCAGCAGTTTCAGCTACAATGAGCAGTTCTTC
d_gene: -; abundance: few; j_gene: TRBJ2-7; v_gene: TRBV2; CDR3aa: CASSKADAYYEQYF; CDR3nt: TGTGCCAGCAGTAAGGCGGACGCCTACTACGAGCAGTACTTC
d_gene: TRBD1; abundance: -; j_gene: TRBJ1-2; v_gene: TRBV5-1; CDR3aa: CASSLGVDRGGGYNF; CDR3nt: TGCGCCAGCAGCTTGGGCGTTGACAGGGGAGGTGGCTACAACTTC
d_gene: TRBD2; abundance: -; j_gene: TRBJ2-3; v_gene: TRBV6-5; CDR3aa: CASRLAGLDTQYF; CDR3nt: TGTGCCAGTAGACTAGCGGGACTCGATACGCAGTATTTT
d_gene: TRBD1; abundance: few; j_gene: TRBJ1-4; v_gene: TRBV7-9; CDR3aa: CAAGDSNEKLFF; CDR3nt: TGTGCCGCTGGGGACAGTAATGAAAAACTGTTTTTT
d_gene: -; abundance: -; j_gene: TRBJ2-1; v_gene: TRBV29-1; CDR3aa: CSVTSGYNEQFF; CDR3nt: TGCAGCGTTACCAGCGGTTACAATGAGCAGTTCTTC
d_gene: TRBD2; abundance: few; j_gene: TRBJ2-3; v_gene: TRBV4-3; CDR3aa: CASSQSSGGTDTQYF; CDR3nt: TGCGCCAGCAGCCAGTCGAGCGGGGGCACAGATACGCAGTATTTT
d_gene: TRBD2; abundance: few; j_gene: TRBJ2-3; v_gene: TRBV11-1; CDR3aa: CASSSLSGKTDTQYF; CDR3nt: TGTGCCAGCAGCTCCCTTAGCGGGAAAACAGATACGCAGTATTTT
d_gene: TRBD2; abundance: -; j_gene: TRBJ2-5; v_gene: TRBV6-6; CDR3aa: CASSPRLAGGQETQYF; CDR3nt: TGTGCCAGCAGCCCCCGGCTAGCGGGGGGCCAAGAGACCCAGTACTTC
d_gene: -; abundance: few; j_gene: TRBJ2-7; v_gene: TRBV28; CDR3aa: CASTTNYEQYF; CDR3nt: TGTGCCAGCACGACGAACTACGAGCAGTACTTC
d_gene: -; abundance: many; j_gene: TRBJ2-7; v_gene: TRBV6-5; CDR3aa: CASLSRDRQTLAF; CDR3nt: TGTGCCAGCCTTTCCCGGGACCGACAGACATTGGCCTTC
d_gene: TRBD1; abundance: -; j_gene: TRBJ2-5; v_gene: TRBV20-1; CDR3aa: CSAREASRGETQYF; CDR3nt: TGCAGTGCTAGAGAGGCTAGCAGGGGGGAGACCCAGTACTTC
d_gene: -; abundance: -; j_gene: TRBJ2-1; v_gene: TRBV20-1; CDR3aa: CSAREGGRGEQFF; CDR3nt: TGCAGTGCTAGAGAGGGAGGTCGGGGTGAGCAGTTCTTC
d_gene: -; abundance: -; j_gene: TRBJ2-7; v_gene: TRBV7-2; CDR3aa: CASSLGGGYEQYF; CDR3nt: TGTGCCAGCAGCCTAGGGGGGGGGTACGAGCAGTACTTC
d_gene: -; abundance: many; j_gene: TRBJ1-4; v_gene: TRBV4-3; CDR3aa: CASSQGQRAEKLFF; CDR3nt: TGCGCCAGCAGCCAAGGACAGAGGGCTGAAAAACTGTTTTTT
d_gene: -; abundance: -; j_gene: TRBJ1-6; v_gene: TRBV27; CDR3aa: CASSTAKLGWGSLHF; CDR3nt: TGTGCCAGCAGTACCGCGAAACTGGGGTGGGGGTCCCTCCACTTT